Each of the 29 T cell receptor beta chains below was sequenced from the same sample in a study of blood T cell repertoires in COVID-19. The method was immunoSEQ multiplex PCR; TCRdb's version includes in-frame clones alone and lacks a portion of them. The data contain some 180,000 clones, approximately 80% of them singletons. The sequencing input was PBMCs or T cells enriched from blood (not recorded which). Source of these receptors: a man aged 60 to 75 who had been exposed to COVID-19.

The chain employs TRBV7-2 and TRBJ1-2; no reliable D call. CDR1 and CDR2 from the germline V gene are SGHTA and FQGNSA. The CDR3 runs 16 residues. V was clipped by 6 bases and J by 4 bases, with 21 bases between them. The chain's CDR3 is CASRIGPSYRTYGYTF. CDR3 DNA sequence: TGTGCCAGCAGGATAGGCCCCTCTTACAGAACCTATGGCTACACCTTC.

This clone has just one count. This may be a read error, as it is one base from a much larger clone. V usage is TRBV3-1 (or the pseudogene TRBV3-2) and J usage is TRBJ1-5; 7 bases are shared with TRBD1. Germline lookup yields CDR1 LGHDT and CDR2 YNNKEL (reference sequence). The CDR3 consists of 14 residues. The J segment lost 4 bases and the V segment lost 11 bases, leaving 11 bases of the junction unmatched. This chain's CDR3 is CAGNQGGQNQPQHF. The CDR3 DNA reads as TGTGCCGGCAACCAAGGGGGACAGAATCAGCCCCAGCATTTT.

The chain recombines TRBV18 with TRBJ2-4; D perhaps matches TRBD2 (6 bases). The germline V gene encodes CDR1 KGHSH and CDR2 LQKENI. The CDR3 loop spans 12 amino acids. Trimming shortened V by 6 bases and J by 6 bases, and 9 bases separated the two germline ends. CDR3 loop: CASSQGLNIQYF. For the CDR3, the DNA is TGTGCCAGCTCCCAGGGACTAAACATTCAGTACTTC.

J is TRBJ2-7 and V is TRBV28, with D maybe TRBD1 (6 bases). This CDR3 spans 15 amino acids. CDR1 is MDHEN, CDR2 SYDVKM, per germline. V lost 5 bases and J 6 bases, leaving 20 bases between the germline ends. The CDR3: CASSTNRDIGSEQYF. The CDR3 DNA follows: TGTGCCAGCAGTACCAACCGGGACATCGGGTCCGAGCAGTACTTC.

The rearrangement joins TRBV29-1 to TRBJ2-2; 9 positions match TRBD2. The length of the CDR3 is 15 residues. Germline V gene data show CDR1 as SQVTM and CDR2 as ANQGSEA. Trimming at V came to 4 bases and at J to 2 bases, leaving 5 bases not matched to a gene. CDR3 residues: CSVAAGGANTGELFF. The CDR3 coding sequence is TGCAGCGTTGCAGCGGGAGGAGCAAACACCGGGGAGCTGTTTTTT.

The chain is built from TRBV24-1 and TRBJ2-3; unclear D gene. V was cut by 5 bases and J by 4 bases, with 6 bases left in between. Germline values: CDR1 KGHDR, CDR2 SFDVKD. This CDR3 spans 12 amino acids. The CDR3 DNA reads TGTGCCACCAGTGGAGTCGCAGATACGCAGTATTTT. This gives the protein CATSGVADTQYF.

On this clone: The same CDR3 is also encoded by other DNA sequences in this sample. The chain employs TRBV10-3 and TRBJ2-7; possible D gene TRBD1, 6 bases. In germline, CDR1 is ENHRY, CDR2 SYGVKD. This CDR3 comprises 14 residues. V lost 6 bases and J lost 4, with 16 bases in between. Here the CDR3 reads CAISSAGVGYEQYF. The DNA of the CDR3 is TGTGCCATCAGCTCCGCAGGGGTAGGTTACGAGCAGTACTTC.

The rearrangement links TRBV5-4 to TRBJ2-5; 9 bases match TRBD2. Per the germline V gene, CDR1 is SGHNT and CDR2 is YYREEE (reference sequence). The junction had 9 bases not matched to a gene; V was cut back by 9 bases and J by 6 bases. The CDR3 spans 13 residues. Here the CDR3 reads CAIVSGSSKTQYF. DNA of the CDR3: TGTGCCATTGTTAGCGGGAGCTCAAAGACCCAGTACTTC. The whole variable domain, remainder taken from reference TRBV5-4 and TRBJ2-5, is ETGVTQSPTHLIKTRGQQVTLRCSSQSGHNTVSWYQQALGQGPQFIFQYYREEENGRGNFPPRFSGLQFPNYSSELNVNALELDDSALYLCAIVSGSSKTQYFGPGTRLLVL.

CDR3 in amino acids: CATSPDLGSGNTIYF. As DNA, the CDR3 is TGTGCCACGAGTCCTGATCTCGGCTCTGGAAACACCATATATTTT. The V and J genes are TRBV15 and TRBJ1-3, with unresolved D. CDR1 and CDR2 (germline): LNHNV, YYDKDF (reference sequence). The CDR3 runs to 15 residues. V was shortened by 9 bases and J by 0 bases, with 15 bases between the two germline ends.

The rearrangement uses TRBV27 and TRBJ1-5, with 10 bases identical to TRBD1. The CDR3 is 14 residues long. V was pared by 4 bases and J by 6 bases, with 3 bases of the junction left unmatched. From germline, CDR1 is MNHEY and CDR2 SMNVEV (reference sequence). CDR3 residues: CASSSDRGFQPQHF. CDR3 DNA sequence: TGTGCCAGCAGTTCGGACAGGGGGTTTCAGCCCCAGCATTTT.

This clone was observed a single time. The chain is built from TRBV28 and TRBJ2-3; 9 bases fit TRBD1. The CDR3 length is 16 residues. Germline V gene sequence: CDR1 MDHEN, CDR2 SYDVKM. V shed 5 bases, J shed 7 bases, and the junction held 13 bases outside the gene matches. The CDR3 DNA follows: TGTGCCAGCAGTCCCACTGGGACAGGGTTCGTAAATACGCAGTATTTT. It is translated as CASSPTGTGFVNTQYF.

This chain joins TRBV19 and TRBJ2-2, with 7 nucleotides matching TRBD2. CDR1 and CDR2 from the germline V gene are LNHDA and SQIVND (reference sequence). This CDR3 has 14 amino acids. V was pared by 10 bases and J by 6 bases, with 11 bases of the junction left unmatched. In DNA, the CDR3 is TGTGCCACACGAATGGGGGGGTACCCCGGGGAGCTGTTTTTT. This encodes CATRMGGYPGELFF. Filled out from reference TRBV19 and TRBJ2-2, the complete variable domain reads DGGITQSPKYLFRKEGQNVTLSCEQNLNHDAMYWYRQDPGQGLRLIYYSQIVNDFQKGDIAEGYSVSREKKESFPLTVTSAQKNPTAFYLCATRMGGYPGELFFGEGSRLTVL.

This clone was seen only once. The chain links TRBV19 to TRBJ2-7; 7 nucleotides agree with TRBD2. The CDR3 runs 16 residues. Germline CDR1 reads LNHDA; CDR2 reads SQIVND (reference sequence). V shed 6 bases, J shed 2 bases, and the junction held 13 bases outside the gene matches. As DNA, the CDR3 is TGTGCCAGTAGGCATCCCCCTAGCGGAGTACCCTACGAGCAGTACTTC. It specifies CASRHPPSGVPYEQYF.

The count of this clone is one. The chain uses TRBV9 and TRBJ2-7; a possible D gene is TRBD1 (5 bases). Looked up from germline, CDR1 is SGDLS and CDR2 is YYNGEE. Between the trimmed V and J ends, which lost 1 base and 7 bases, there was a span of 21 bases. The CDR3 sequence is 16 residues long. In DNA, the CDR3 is TGTGCCAGCAGCGTATCTGGAATAGGGGTACGTAGAGAGCAGTACTTC. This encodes CASSVSGIGVRREQYF.

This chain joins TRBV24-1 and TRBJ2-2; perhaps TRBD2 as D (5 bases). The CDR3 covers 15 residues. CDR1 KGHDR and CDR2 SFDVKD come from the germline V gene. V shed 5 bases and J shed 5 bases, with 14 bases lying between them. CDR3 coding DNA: TGTGCCACCAGTGCCCCCTCGGGGTTTACCGGGGAGCTGTTTTTT. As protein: CATSAPSGFTGELFF.

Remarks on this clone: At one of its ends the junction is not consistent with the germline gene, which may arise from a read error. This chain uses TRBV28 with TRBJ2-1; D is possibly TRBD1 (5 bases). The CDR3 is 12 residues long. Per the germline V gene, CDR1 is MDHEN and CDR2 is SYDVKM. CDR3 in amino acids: CASSFTSGFAVF. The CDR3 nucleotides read TGTGCCAGCAGTTTTACTTCAGGGTTCGCGGTCTTC.

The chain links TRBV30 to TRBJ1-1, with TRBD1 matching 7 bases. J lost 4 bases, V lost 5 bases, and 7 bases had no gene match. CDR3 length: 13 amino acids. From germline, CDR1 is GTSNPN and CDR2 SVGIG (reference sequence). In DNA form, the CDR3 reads TGTGCCTGGGTGGACAGGCTCAGCACTGAAGCTTTCTTT. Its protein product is CAWVDRLSTEAFF.

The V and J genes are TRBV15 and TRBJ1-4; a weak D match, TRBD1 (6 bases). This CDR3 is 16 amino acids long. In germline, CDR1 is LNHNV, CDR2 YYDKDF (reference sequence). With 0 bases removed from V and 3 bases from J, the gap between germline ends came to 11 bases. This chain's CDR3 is CATSRDAGAANEKLFF. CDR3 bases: TGTGCCACCAGCAGAGATGCGGGGGCGGCTAATGAAAAACTGTTTTTT.

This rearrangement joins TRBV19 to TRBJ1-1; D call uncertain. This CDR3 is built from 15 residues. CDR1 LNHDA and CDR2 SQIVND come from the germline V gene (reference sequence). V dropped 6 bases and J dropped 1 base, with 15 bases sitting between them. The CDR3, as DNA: TGTGCCAGTAGCCAATTAATCGGGTCGAACACTGAAGCTTTCTTT. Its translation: CASSQLIGSNTEAFF.

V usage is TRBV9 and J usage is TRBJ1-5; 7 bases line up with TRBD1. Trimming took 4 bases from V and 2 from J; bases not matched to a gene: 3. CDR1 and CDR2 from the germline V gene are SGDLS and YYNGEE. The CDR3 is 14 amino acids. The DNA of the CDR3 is TGTGCCAGCAGCTATGGACAGGGCAATCAGCCCCAGCATTTT. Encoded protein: CASSYGQGNQPQHF.

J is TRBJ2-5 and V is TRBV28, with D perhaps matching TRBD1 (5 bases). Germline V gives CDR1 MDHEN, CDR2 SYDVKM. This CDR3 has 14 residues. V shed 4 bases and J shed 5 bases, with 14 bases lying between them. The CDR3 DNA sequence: TGTGCCAGCAGTTCCCGGTCGGCAGGGGAGACCCAGTACTTC. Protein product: CASSSRSAGETQYF.

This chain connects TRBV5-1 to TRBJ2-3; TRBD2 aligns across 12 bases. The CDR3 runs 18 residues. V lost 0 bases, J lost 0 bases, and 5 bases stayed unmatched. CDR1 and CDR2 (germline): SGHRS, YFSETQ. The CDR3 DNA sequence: TGCGCCAGCAGCTTGGCCCCCGGGACTAGCGGGAGCACAGATACGCAGTATTTT. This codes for CASSLAPGTSGSTDTQYF.

The CDR3 spells CASRYVGGMNTEAFF. The CDR3 DNA sequence: TGTGCCAGCCGCTACGTGGGGGGTATGAACACTGAAGCTTTCTTT. The V call is TRBV5-8, the J call TRBJ1-1; a possible D gene is TRBD1 (5 bases). Between the trimmed V and J ends, which lost 7 bases and 0 bases, there was a span of 16 bases. Germline CDR1 SGHTS, CDR2 YDEGEE. This CDR3 is 15 amino acids long.

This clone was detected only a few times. The CDR3 sequence is CASSRELAVTYNEQFF. CDR3 nucleotide sequence: TGTGCCAGCAGCCGAGAACTAGCTGTGACCTACAATGAGCAGTTCTTC. J is TRBJ2-1 and V is TRBV3-1 (or the pseudogene TRBV3-2); D may be TRBD2 (6 bases). The CDR3 is 16 residues long. Germline V gives CDR1 LGHDT, CDR2 YNNKEL (reference sequence). Trimming removed 4 bases at V and 2 bases at J, with 15 bases between.

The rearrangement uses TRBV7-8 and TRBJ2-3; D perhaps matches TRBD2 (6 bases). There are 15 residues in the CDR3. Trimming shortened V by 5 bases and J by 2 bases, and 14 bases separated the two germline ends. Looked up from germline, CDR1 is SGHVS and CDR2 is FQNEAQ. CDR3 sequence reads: CASSTAGFFTDTQYF. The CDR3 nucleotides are TGTGCCAGCAGCACAGCGGGTTTCTTCACAGATACGCAGTATTTT. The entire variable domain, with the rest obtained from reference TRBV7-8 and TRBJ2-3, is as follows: GAGVSQSPRYKVAKRGQDVALRCDPISGHVSLFWYQQALGQGPEFLTYFQNEAQLDKSGLPSDRFFAERPEGSVSTLKIQRTQQEDSAVYLCASSTAGFFTDTQYFGPGTRLTVL.

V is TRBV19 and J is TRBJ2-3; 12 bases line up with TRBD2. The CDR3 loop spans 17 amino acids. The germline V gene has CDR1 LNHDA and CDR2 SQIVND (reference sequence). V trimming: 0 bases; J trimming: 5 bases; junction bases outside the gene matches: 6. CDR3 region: CASSIDSSGRAGDTQYF. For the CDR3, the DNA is TGTGCCAGTAGTATAGATTCTAGCGGGAGGGCGGGAGATACGCAGTATTTT.

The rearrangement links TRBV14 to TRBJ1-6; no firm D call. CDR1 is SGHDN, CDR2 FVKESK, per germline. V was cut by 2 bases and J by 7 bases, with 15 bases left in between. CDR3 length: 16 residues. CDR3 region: CASSQLMERRNSPLHF. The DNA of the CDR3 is TGTGCCAGCAGCCAACTGATGGAGAGGAGGAATTCACCCCTCCACTTT.

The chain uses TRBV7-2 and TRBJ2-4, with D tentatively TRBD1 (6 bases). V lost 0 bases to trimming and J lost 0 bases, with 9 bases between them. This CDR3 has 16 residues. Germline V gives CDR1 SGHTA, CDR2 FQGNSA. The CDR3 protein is CASSLAQGVAKNIQYF. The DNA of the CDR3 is TGTGCCAGCAGCTTAGCACAGGGCGTAGCCAAAAACATTCAGTACTTC.

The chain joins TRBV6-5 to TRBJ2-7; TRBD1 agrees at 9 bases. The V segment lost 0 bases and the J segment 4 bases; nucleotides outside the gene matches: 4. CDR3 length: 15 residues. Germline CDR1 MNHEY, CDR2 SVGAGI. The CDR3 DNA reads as TGTGCCAGCAGTTACTCACAGGGGGCGCCTTACGAGCAGTACTTC. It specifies CASSYSQGAPYEQYF.